Shown below are 22 T cell receptor beta chains from a single sample sequenced in a study of blood T cell repertoires in COVID-19. Measured with immunoSEQ multiplex PCR; TCRdb has only the in-frame clones, and not every one. The table includes 200,000 to 250,000 clones, around 81% detected once. Sequences were obtained from PBMCs or T cells enriched from blood (not recorded which). These receptors came from a woman between 40 and 50 years old with acute COVID-19.

This clone was found once. The chain joins TRBV5-1 to TRBJ2-7; 9 positions agree with TRBD1. Germline trimming cut 4 bases from V and 2 bases from J; bases unmatched to any gene: 4. From germline, CDR1 is SGHRS and CDR2 YFSETQ. There are 14 residues in the CDR3. Here the CDR3 reads CASSARQGAYEQYF. The CDR3 coding sequence is TGCGCCAGCAGCGCAAGACAGGGGGCCTACGAGCAGTACTTC.

The rearrangement links TRBV6-5 to TRBJ2-7, with D maybe TRBD1 (5 bases). The CDR3 length is 13 residues. CDR1 and CDR2 (germline): MNHEY, SVGAGI. With 7 bases removed from V and 7 bases from J, the gap between germline ends came to 17 bases. Here the CDR3 DNA reads TGTGCCAGCAAGCGACAGCCCCTGGGAGAGCAGTACTTC. Translating it yields CASKRQPLGEQYF.

The gene calls are TRBV30 and TRBJ1-1; D not certain. The CDR3 is made up of 13 amino acids. V lost 5 bases and J 0 bases, leaving 10 bases between the germline ends. Germline CDR1 and CDR2: GTSNPN and SVGIG (reference sequence). The CDR3 DNA follows: TGTGCCTGGTCCATTTACATGAACACTGAAGCTTTCTTT. Its translation: CAWSIYMNTEAFF.

With regard to this clone: Other nucleotide sequences from this sample produce the same CDR3. The genes are TRBV7-3 and TRBJ2-2, with TRBD2 matching over 7 bases. This CDR3 has 16 residues. V shed 1 base, J shed 1 base, and the junction held 3 bases outside the gene matches. The germline V gene encodes CDR1 SGHTA and CDR2 FQGTGA. Here the CDR3 DNA reads TGTGCCAGCAGCTTAAACGGCGGGGGGAACACCGGGGAGCTGTTTTTT. It is translated as CASSLNGGGNTGELFF.

The chain is built from TRBV9 and TRBJ1-6; D possibly corresponds to TRBD1 (5 bases). Per germline, CDR1 SGDLS and CDR2 YYNGEE. The V gene lost 5 bases and the J gene lost 7 bases, with 16 bases spanning the gap. This CDR3 comprises 15 residues. The CDR3 sequence: CASSRGGYPNSPLHF. The CDR3 DNA follows: TGTGCCAGCAGTCGGGGGGGGTACCCCAATTCACCCCTCCACTTT.

This chain links TRBV6-5 with TRBJ1-2, with no clear D. Per the germline V gene, CDR1 is MNHEY and CDR2 is SVGAGI. The CDR3 length is 16 residues. V shed 0 bases and J shed 0 bases, with 11 bases lying between them. CDR3 DNA sequence: TGTGCCAGCAGTTACTCGAGAAGTCGGTCTAACTATGGCTACACCTTC. It is translated as CASSYSRSRSNYGYTF.

V gene TRBV28 combines with J gene TRBJ1-1; the match to TRBD1 covers 7 bases. The ends lost 5 bases at V and 5 bases at J; junction bases unmatched: 5. From germline, CDR1 is MDHEN and CDR2 SYDVKM. This CDR3 has 13 amino acids. This chain's CDR3 is CASSPPGGTEAFF. The CDR3 DNA sequence: TGTGCCAGCAGTCCCCCAGGGGGGACTGAAGCTTTCTTT.

The chain uses TRBV30 and TRBJ1-2, with D possibly matching TRBD1 (5 bases). The CDR3 runs 13 residues. The germline gives CDR1 GTSNPN, CDR2 SVGIG (reference sequence). The V and J ends lost 0 bases and 8 bases respectively, with 13 bases between them. In DNA, the CDR3 is TGTGCCTGGAGTGTGGGAGGGGCCGGGGGCTACACCTTC. Amino acids: CAWSVGGAGGYTF.

The V call is TRBV2, the J call TRBJ1-1; D is unclear. There are 14 residues in the CDR3. V lost 3 bases to trimming and J lost 6 bases, with 14 bases between them. Germline loops: CDR1 SNHLY, CDR2 FYNNEI. CDR3 coding DNA: TGTGCCAGCAGTGACCTGGGTAACGAGGCTGAAGCTTTCTTT. Its protein product is CASSDLGNEAEAFF.

The gene calls are TRBV7-3 and TRBJ1-3; D not resolved. Trimming pared 3 bases from V and 0 bases from J, leaving 9 bases between. The CDR3 sequence is 15 residues long. Germline loops: CDR1 SGHTA, CDR2 FQGTGA. In nucleotides, the CDR3 is TGTGCCAGCAGCTTGGACTGGTCCTCTGGAAACACCATATATTTT. Translation: CASSLDWSSGNTIYF. Full variable domain (outside the CDR3, taken from reference TRBV7-3 and TRBJ1-3): GAGVSQTPSNKVTEKGKYVELRCDPISGHTALYWYRQSLGQGPEFLIYFQGTGAADDSGLPNDRFFAVRPEGSVSTLKIQRTERGDSAVYLCASSLDWSSGNTIYFGEGSWLTVV.

V usage is TRBV5-1 and J usage is TRBJ2-1, with TRBD2 matching over 14 bases. The trim removed 3 bases at V and 6 bases at J, leaving 5 bases unmatched. The germline CDR1 and CDR2 sequences are SGHRS and YFSETQ. The CDR3 runs 16 residues. In nucleotides, the CDR3 is TGCGCCAGCAGCTCGGGGGGACTAGCGGGAGCCAATGAGCAGTTCTTC. This gives the protein CASSSGGLAGANEQFF.

The chain combines TRBV4-1 with TRBJ2-1, with 8 bases lining up with TRBD2. The length of the CDR3 is 15 residues. The J segment lost 11 bases and the V segment lost 7 bases, leaving 16 bases of the junction unmatched. Per the germline V gene, CDR1 is MGHRA and CDR2 is YSYEKL. As DNA, the CDR3 is TGCGCCAGCAACCCCGGACTAGCCGACGTCGAACAGCAGTTCTTC. Residues: CASNPGLADVEQQFF.

The chain has TRBV5-1 and TRBJ1-5; 7 bases agree with TRBD1. Germline loops: CDR1 SGHRS, CDR2 YFSETQ. The CDR3 extends over 15 amino acids. Losses at the gene ends were 2 bases for V and 3 bases for J; bases not matched to a gene: 5. The chain's CDR3 is CASSLTGDNNQPQHF. In nucleotides, the CDR3 is TGCGCCAGCAGCTTAACAGGGGACAACAATCAGCCCCAGCATTTT.

The chain couples TRBV7-8 to TRBJ1-1, with 7 nucleotides matching TRBD1. Trimming took 5 bases from V and 6 from J; bases not matched to a gene: 9. Germline V gene lookup returns CDR1 SGHVS and CDR2 FQNEAQ. The CDR3 runs to 14 residues. The CDR3 DNA is TGTGCCAGCAGCCCAGGGACAGACAGGGCTGAAGCTTTCTTT. Translation gives CASSPGTDRAEAFF. The whole variable domain, remainder taken from reference TRBV7-8 and TRBJ1-1, is GAGVSQSPRYKVAKRGQDVALRCDPISGHVSLFWYQQALGQGPEFLTYFQNEAQLDKSGLPSDRFFAERPEGSVSTLKIQRTQQEDSAVYLCASSPGTDRAEAFFGQGTRLTVV.

The chain has TRBV11-3 and TRBJ2-2; D gene ambiguous. The CDR3 has 14 amino acids. Trimming stripped 1 base from V and 4 bases from J, with 7 bases between. Germline assignment: CDR1 SGHNT and CDR2 YENEEA. The chain's CDR3 is CASSLGPITGELFF. Here the CDR3 DNA reads TGTGCCAGCAGCTTAGGTCCAATCACCGGGGAGCTGTTTTTT.

This chain uses TRBV25-1 with TRBJ1-1; weak D call: TRBD1 (5 bases). Germline V gene sequence: CDR1 MGHDK, CDR2 SYGVNS. The CDR3 runs 15 residues. V lost 5 bases and J lost 0, with 13 bases in between. In DNA form, the CDR3 reads TGTGCCAGCAGTCCAAACGGAGGGGTGAACACTGAAGCTTTCTTT. It encodes CASSPNGGVNTEAFF.

The chain couples TRBV2 to TRBJ1-1; possible D gene TRBD1, 5 bases. Germline V gives CDR1 SNHLY, CDR2 FYNNEI. The CDR3 covers 12 residues. Trimming took off 7 bases at V and 6 bases at J, with 12 bases between the two ends. CDR3 protein: CASKGSFAEAFF. The DNA for the CDR3 is TGTGCCAGCAAGGGGTCTTTCGCTGAAGCTTTCTTT.

This clone has only one observation. The rearrangement joins TRBV28 to TRBJ2-7, with D hard to call. Per germline, CDR1 MDHEN and CDR2 SYDVKM. V lost 6 bases to trimming and J lost 2 bases, with 20 bases between them. This CDR3 spans 16 amino acids. This CDR3 reads CASSPRPYSPTYEQYF. DNA for the CDR3: TGTGCCAGCAGCCCTAGACCCTACTCTCCAACCTACGAGCAGTACTTC.

The rearrangement joins TRBV5-1 to TRBJ1-1, with TRBD1 matching 9 bases. CDR3 length: 16 residues. V was pared by 2 bases and J by 0 bases, with 5 bases of the junction left unmatched. The germline gives CDR1 SGHRS, CDR2 YFSETQ. CDR3 in amino acids: CASSLDGQGMNTEAFF. In DNA, the CDR3 is TGCGCCAGCAGCTTAGACGGACAGGGGATGAACACTGAAGCTTTCTTT.

The chain carries TRBV12-3 or TRBV12-4 and TRBJ2-4; D is perhaps TRBD2 (6 bases). CDR3 length: 12 residues. V was pared by 5 bases and J by 9 bases, with 11 bases between. This CDR3 is CASSPGVGIQYF. The CDR3 region has the DNA TGTGCCAGCAGTCCGGGGGTAGGCATTCAGTACTTC.

Only a few counts were recorded for this clone. The chain has TRBV30 and TRBJ1-2; D possibly corresponds to TRBD1 (5 bases). Germline assignment: CDR1 GTSNPN and CDR2 SVGIG (reference sequence). Trimming removed 0 bases at V and 8 bases at J, with 19 bases between. The CDR3 extends over 15 amino acids. The CDR3 sequence: CAWSVLPDSHKGYTF. CDR3 nucleotide sequence: TGTGCCTGGAGTGTCCTCCCAGACAGCCATAAAGGCTACACCTTC.

This chain uses TRBV4-3 with TRBJ2-7; 7 bases match TRBD2. Per germline, CDR1 LGHNA and CDR2 YSLEER. The CDR3 loop spans 17 amino acids. With 1 base clipped from V and 6 bases from J, the junction kept 15 bases outside the gene matches. CDR3 sequence: CASSQGSWGGGIGEQYF. DNA of the CDR3: TGCGCCAGCAGCCAAGGTTCATGGGGGGGAGGTATAGGCGAGCAGTACTTC.